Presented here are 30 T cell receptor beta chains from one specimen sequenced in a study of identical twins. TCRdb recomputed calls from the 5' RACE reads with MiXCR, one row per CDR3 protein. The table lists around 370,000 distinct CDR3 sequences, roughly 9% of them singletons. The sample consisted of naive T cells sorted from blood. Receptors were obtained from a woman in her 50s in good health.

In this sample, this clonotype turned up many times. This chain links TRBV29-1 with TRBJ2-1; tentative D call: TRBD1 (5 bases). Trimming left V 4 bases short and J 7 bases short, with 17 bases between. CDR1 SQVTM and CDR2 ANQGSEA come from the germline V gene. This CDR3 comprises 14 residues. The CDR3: CSVVRQGRINEQFF. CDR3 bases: TGCAGCGTTGTTAGGCAGGGTCGTATAAATGAGCAGTTCTTC.

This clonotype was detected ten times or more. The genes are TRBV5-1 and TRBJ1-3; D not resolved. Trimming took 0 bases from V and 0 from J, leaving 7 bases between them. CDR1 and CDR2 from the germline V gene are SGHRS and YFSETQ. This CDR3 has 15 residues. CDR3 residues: CASSLAESSGNTIYF. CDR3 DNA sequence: TGCGCCAGCAGCTTGGCGGAGAGCTCTGGAAACACCATATATTTT.

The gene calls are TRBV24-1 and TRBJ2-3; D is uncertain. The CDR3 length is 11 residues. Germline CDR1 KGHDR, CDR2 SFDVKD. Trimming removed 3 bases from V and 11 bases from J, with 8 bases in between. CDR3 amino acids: CATSDPRMQYF. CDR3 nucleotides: TGTGCCACCAGTGATCCGAGGATGCAGTATTTT.

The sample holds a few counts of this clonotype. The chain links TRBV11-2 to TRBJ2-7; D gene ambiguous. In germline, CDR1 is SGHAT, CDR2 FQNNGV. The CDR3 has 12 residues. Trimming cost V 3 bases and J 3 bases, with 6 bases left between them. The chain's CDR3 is CASSFGHYEQYF. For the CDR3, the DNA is TGTGCCAGCAGCTTTGGTCACTACGAGCAGTACTTC.

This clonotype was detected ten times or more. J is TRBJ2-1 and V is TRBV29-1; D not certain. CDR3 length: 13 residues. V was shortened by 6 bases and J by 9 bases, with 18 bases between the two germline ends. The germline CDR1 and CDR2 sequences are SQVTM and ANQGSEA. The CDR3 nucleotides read TGCAGCGTGGCCCAGCGACGGTTGGGTGAGCAGTTCTTC. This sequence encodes CSVAQRRLGEQFF.

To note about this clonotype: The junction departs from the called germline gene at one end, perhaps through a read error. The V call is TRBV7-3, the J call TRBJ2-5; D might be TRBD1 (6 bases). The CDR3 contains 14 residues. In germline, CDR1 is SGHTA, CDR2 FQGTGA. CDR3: CASSPFPGQGTQYF. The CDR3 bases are TGTGCCAGCAGCCCCTTCCCGGGACAAGGGACCCAGTACTTC.

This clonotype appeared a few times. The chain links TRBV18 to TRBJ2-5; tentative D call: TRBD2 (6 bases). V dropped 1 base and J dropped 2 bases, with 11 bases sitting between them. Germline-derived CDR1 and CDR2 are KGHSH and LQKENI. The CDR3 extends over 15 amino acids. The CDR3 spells CASSPLSGAQETQYF. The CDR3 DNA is TGTGCCAGCTCACCACTTTCGGGAGCACAAGAGACCCAGTACTTC.

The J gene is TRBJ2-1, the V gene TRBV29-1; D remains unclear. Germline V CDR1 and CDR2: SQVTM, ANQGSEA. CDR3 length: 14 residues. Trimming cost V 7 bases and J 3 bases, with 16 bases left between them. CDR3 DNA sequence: TGCAGCGCCAAAGGTTCTGTGGGCTACAATGAGCAGTTCTTC. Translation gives CSAKGSVGYNEQFF.

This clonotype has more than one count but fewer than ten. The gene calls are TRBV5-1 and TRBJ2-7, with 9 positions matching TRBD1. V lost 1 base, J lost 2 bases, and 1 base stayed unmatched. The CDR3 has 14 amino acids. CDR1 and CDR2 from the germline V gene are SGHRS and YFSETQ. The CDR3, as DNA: TGCGCCAGCAGCTTGACAGGGGGCCCCTACGAGCAGTACTTC. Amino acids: CASSLTGGPYEQYF.

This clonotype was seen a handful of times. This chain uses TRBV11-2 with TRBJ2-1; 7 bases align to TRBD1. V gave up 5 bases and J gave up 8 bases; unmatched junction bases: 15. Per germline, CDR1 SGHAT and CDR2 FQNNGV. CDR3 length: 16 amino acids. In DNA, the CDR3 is TGTGCCAGCAGCACGAGGGCGGACAGGAGGTGGGATGAGCAGTTCTTC. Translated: CASSTRADRRWDEQFF.

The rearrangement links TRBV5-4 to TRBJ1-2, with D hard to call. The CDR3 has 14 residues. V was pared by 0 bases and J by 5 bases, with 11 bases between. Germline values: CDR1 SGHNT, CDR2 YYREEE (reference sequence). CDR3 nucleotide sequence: TGTGCCAGCAGCTTGGACGGGGTGAAGTATGGCTACACCTTC. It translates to CASSLDGVKYGYTF.

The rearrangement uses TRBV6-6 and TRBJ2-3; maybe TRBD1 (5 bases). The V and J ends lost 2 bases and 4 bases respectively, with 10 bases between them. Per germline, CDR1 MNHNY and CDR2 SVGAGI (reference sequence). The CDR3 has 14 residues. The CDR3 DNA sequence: TGTGCCAGCAGTTACAGCAGGGTCCCAGATACGCAGTATTTT. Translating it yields CASSYSRVPDTQYF.

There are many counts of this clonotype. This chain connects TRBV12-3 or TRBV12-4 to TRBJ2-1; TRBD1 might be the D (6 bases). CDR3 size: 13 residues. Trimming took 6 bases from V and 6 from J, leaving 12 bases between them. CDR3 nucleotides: TGTGCCAGCAGCCCCAGGGGATTCAATGAGCAGTTCTTC. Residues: CASSPRGFNEQFF.

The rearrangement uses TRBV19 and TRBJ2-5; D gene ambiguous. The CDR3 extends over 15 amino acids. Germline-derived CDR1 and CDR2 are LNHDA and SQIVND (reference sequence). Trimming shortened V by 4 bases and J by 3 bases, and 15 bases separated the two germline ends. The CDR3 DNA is TGTGCCAGTAGTAATTGGAGAGTTTTAGAAGAGACCCAGTACTTC. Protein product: CASSNWRVLEETQYF.

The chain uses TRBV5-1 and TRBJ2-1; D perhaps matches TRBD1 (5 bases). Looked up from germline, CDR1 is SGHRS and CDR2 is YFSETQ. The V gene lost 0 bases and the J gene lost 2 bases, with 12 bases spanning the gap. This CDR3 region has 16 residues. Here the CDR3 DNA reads TGCGCCAGCAGCTTGGATGGGGCCCCGACCTACAATGAGCAGTTCTTC. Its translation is CASSLDGAPTYNEQFF.

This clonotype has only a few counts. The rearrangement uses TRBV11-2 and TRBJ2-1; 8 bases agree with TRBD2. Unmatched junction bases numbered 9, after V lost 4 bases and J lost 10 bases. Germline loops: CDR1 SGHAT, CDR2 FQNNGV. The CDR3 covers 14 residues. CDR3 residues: CASSSLAGWFEQFF. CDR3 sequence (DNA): TGTGCCAGCAGCTCATTAGCGGGATGGTTCGAGCAGTTCTTC.

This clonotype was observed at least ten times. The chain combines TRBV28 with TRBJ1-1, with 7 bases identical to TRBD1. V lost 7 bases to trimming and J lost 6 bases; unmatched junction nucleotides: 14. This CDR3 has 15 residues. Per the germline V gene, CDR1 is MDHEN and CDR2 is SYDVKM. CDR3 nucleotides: TGTGCCAGCACCCTGCGACGGGACAGTTCGTCTGAAGCTTTCTTT. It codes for CASTLRRDSSSEAFF.

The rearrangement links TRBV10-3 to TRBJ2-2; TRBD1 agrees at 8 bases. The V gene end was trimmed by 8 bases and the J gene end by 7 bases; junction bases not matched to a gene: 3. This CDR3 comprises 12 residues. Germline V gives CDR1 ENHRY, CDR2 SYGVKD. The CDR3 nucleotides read TGTGCCATCGGACAGGGTCACGGGGAGCTGTTTTTT. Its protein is CAIGQGHGELFF.

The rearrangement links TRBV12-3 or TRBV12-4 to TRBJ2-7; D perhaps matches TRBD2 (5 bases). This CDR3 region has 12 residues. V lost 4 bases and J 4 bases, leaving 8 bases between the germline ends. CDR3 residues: CASSYGGYEQYF. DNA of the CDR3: TGTGCCAGCAGTTATGGAGGTTACGAGCAGTACTTC.

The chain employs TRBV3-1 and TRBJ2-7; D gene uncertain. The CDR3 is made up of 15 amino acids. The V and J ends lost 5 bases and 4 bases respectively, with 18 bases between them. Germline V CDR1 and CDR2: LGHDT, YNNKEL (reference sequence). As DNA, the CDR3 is TGTGCCAGCAGCACGCGGACCCTCCTTCAATACGAGCAGTACTTC. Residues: CASSTRTLLQYEQYF.

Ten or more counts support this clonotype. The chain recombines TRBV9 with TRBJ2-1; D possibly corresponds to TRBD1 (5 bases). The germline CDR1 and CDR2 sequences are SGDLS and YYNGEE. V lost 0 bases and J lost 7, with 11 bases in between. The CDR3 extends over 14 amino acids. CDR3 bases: TGTGCCAGCAGCGTAGGGCAGGGTCTGAATGAGCAGTTCTTC. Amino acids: CASSVGQGLNEQFF.

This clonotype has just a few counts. CDR3 DNA: TGTGCCAGCAGTCGGACAGGGTTGGTAAGAGCTTTCTTT. Translated, it gives CASSRTGLVRAFF. The chain recombines TRBV6-5 with TRBJ1-1, with 8 bases matching TRBD1. Germline CDR1 MNHEY, CDR2 SVGAGI. The V and J ends lost 5 bases and 10 bases, in that order; junction bases with no gene match: 9. The CDR3 length is 13 residues.

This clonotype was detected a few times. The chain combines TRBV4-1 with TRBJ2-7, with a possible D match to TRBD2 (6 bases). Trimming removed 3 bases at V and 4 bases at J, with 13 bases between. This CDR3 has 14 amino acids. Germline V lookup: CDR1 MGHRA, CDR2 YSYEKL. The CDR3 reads CASSHRGKSYEQYF. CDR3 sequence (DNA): TGCGCCAGCAGCCATCGGGGGAAGAGTTACGAGCAGTACTTC.

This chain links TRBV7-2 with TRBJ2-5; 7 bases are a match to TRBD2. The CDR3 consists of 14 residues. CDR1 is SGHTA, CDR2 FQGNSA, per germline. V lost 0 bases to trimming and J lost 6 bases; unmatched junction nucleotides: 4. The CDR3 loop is CASSLATGGKTQYF. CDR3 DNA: TGTGCCAGCAGCTTAGCGACGGGGGGAAAGACCCAGTACTTC.

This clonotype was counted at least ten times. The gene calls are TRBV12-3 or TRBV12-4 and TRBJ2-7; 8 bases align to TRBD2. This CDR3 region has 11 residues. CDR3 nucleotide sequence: TGTGCTAGCGGGAACTCCTACGAGCAGTACTTC. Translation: CASGNSYEQYF.

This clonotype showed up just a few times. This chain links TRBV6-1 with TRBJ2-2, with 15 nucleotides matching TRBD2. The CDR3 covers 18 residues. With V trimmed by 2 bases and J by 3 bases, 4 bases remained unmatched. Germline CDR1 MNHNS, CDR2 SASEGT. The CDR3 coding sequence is TGTGCCAGCAGTGAAAGGACTAGCGGGAGGGCCGACACCGGGGAGCTGTTTTTT. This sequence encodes CASSERTSGRADTGELFF.

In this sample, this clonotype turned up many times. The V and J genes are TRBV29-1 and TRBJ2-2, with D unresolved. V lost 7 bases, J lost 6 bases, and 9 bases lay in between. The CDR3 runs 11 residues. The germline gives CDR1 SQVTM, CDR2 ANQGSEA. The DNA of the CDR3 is TGCAGCGGTGGGGTCCCCGGGGAGCTGTTTTTT. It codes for CSGGVPGELFF.

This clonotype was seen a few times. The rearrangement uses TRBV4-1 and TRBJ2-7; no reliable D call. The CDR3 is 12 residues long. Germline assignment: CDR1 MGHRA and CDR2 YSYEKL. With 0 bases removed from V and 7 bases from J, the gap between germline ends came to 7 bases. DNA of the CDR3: TGCGCCAGCAGCCAAGAACGGACGGAGCAGTACTTC. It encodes CASSQERTEQYF.

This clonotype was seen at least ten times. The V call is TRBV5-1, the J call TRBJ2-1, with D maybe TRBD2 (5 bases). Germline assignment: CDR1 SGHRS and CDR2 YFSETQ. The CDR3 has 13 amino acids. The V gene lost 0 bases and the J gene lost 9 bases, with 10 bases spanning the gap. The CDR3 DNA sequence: TGCGCCAGCAGCTTGGGGACTTTGGGTGAGCAGTTCTTC. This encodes CASSLGTLGEQFF.

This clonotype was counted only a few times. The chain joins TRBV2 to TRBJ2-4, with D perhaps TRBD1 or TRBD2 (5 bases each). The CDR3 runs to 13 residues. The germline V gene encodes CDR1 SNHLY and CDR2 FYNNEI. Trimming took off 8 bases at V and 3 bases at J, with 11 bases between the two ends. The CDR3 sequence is CASERDLKNIQYF. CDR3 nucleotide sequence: TGTGCCAGCGAGAGGGACCTCAAAAACATTCAGTACTTC. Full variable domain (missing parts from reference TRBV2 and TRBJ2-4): EPEVTQTPSHQVTQMGQEVILRCVPISNHLYFYWYRQILGQKVEFLVSFYNNEISEKSEIFDDQFSVERPDGSNFTLKIRSTKLEDSAMYFCASERDLKNIQYFGAGTRLSVL.